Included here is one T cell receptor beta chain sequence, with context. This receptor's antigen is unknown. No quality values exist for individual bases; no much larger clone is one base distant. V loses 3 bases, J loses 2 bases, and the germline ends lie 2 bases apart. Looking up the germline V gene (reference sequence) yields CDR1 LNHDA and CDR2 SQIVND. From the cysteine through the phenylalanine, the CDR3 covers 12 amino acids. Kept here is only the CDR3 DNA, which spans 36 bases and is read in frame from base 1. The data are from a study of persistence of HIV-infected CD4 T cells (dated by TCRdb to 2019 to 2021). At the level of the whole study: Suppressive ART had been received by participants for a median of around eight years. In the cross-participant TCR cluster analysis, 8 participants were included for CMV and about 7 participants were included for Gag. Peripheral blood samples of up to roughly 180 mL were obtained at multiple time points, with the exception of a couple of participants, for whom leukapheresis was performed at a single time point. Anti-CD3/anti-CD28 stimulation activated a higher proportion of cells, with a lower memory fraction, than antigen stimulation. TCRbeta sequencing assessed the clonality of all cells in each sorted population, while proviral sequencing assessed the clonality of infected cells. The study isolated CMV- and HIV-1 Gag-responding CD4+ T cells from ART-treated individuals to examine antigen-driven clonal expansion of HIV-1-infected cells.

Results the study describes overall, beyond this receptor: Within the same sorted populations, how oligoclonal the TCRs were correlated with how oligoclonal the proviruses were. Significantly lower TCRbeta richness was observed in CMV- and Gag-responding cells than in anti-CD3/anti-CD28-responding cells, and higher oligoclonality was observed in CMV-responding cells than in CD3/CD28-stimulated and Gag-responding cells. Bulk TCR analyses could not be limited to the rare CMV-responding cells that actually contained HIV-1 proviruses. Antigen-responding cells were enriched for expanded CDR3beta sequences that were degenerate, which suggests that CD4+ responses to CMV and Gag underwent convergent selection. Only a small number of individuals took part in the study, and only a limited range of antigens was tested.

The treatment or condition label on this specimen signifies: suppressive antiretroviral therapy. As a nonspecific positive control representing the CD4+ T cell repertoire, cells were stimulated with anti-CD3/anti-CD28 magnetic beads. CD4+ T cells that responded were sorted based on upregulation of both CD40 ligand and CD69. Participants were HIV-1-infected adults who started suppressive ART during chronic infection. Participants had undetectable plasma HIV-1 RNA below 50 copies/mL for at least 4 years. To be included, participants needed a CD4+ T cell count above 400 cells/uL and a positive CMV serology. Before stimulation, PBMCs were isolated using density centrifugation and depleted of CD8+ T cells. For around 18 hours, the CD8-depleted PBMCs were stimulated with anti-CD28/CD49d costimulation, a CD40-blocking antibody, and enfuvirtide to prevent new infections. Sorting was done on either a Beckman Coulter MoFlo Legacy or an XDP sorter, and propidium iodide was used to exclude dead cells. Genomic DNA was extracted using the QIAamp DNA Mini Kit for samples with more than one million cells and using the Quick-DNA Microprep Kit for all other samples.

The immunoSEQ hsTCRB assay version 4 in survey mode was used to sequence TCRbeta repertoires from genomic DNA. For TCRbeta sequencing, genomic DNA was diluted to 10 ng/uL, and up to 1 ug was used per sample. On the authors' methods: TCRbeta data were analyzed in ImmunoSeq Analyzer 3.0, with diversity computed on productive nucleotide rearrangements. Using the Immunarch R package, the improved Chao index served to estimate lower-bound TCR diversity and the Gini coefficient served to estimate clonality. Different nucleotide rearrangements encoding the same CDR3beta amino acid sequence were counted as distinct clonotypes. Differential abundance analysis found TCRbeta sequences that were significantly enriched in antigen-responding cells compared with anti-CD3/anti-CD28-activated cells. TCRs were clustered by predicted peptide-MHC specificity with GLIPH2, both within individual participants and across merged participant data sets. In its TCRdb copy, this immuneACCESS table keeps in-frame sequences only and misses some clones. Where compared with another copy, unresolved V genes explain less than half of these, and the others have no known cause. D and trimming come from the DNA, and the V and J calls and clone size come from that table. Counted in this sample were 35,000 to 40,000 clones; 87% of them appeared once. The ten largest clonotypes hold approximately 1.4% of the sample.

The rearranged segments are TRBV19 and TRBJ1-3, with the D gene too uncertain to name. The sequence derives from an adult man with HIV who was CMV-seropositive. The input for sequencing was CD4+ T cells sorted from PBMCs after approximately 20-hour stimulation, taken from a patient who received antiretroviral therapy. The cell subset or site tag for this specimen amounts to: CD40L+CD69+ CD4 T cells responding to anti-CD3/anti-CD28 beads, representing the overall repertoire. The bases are TGTGCCAGTAGTATCCCTGGAAACACCATATATTTT. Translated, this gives CASSIPGNTIYF.